This entry lists 4 T cell receptor beta chains sequenced from one sample in a study of identical twins. TCRdb fed the 5' RACE reads into MiXCR, producing one record per CDR3 protein. The table has 1.5 million to 2 million distinct CDR3 sequences, less than 40% seen once. Input material: cord blood. The receptors were gathered from a newborn girl in good health.

The sample holds many counts of this clonotype. The V and J genes are TRBV29-1 and TRBJ1-2, with a possible D match to TRBD1 (6 bases). Germline-derived CDR1 and CDR2 are SQVTM and ANQGSEA. V lost 1 base and J 1 base, leaving 7 bases between the germline ends. The CDR3 length is 13 residues. The CDR3 coding sequence is TGCAGCGTTGAAGGACAGGATAACTATGGCTACACCTTC. Protein: CSVEGQDNYGYTF.

This clonotype was recorded a few times. The chain recombines TRBV2 with TRBJ1-6, with a tentative D call TRBD1 (5 bases). The germline CDR1 and CDR2 sequences are SNHLY and FYNNEI. CDR3 length equals 14 residues. Trimming cost V 5 bases and J 7 bases, with 12 bases left between them. The CDR3 loop reads CASSNRIKNSPLHF. CDR3 nucleotide sequence: TGTGCCAGCAGTAACAGGATTAAGAATTCACCCCTCCACTTT.

V gene TRBV7-9 combines with J gene TRBJ2-5, with 8 bases identical to TRBD2. The DNA end is a closer match to TRBJ2-7, so the J assignment may be wrong. There are 15 residues in the CDR3. Germline-derived CDR1 and CDR2 are SEHNR and FQNEAQ (reference sequence). As DNA, the CDR3 is TGTGCCAGCAGCTTAGCAGGTAGCGGGGACTACGAGCAGTACTTC. This codes for CASSLAGSGDYEQYF.

This clonotype was counted at least ten times. An end of the junction differs from the germline gene, which may be a read error. The chain joins TRBV7-2 to TRBJ2-2, with D hard to call. In germline, CDR1 is SGHTA, CDR2 FQGNSA. The CDR3 extends over 14 amino acids. CDR3 loop: CASSLGSNTGELFF. The CDR3 DNA is TGCGCCAGCAGCTTGGGTTCGAACACCGGGGAGCTGTTTTTT.